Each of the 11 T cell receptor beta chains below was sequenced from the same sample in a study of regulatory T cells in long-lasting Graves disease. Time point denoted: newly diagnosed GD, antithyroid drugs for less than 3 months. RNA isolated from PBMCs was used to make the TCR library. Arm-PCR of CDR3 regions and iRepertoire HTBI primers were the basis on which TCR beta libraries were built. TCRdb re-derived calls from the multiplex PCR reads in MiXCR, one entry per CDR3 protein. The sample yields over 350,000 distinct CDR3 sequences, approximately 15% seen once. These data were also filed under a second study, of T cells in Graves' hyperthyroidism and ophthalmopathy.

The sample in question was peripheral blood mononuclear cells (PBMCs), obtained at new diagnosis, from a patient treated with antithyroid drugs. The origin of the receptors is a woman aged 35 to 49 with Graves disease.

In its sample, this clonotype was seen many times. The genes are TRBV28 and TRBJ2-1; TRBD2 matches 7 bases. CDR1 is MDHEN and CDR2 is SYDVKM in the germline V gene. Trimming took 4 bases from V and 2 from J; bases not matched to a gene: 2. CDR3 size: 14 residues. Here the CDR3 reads CASSSGGTYNEQFF. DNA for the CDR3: TGTGCCAGCAGTTCGGGAGGCACCTACAATGAGCAGTTCTTC.

CDR3 amino acids: CASTDQAGDCQYF. CDR3 nucleotide sequence: TGTGCCAGCACCGATCAGGCCGGGGACTGTCAGTATTTT. V usage is TRBV12-3 or TRBV12-4 and J usage is TRBJ2-3; D perhaps matches TRBD2 (6 bases). CDR3 length equals 13 residues. V was trimmed by 7 bases and J by 12 bases, leaving 20 bases between them.

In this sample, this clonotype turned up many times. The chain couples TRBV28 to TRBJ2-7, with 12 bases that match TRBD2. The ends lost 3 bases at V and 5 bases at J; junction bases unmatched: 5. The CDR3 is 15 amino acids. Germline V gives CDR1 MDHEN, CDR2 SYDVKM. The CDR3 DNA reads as TGTGCCAGCAGTTTCTGGACTAGCGGGAAGGACGAGCAGTACTTC. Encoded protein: CASSFWTSGKDEQYF.

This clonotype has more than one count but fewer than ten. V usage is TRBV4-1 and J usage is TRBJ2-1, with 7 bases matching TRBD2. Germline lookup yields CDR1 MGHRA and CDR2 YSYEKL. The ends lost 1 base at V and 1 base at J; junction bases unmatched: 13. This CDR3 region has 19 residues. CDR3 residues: CASSQAGAGSGGSYNEQFF. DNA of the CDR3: TGCGCCAGCAGCCAAGCTGGGGCCGGCTCGGGAGGTTCCTACAATGAGCAGTTCTTC.

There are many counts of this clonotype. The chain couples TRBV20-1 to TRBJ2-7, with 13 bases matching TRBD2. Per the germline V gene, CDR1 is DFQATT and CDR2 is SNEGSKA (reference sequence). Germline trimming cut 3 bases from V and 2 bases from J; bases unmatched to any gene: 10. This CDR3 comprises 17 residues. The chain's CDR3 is CSASPGTSGNPPYEQYF. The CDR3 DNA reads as TGCAGTGCTAGTCCCGGGACTAGCGGGAACCCCCCCTACGAGCAGTACTTC.

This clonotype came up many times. The CDR3 protein is CAISASTTNYEQYF. CDR3 sequence (DNA): TGTGCCATCAGTGCGTCGACAACGAACTACGAGCAGTACTTC. The chain recombines TRBV10-3 with TRBJ2-7, with no clear D. This CDR3 is 14 amino acids long. In germline, CDR1 is ENHRY, CDR2 SYGVKD. Trimming took 4 bases from V and 3 from J, leaving 13 bases between them.

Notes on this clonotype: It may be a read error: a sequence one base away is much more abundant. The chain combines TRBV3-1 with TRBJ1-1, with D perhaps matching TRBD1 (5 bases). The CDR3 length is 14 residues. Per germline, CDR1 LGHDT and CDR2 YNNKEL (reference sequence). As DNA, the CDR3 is TGTACCAGCAGCCCCCTGGACAAAGACACTGAAGCTTTCTTT. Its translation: CTSSPLDKDTEAFF. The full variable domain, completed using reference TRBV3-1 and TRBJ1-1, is DTAVSQTPKYLVTQMGNDKSIKCEQNLGHDTMYWYKQDSKKFLKIMFSYNNKELIINETVPNRFSPKSPDKAHLNLHINSLELGDSAVYFCTSSPLDKDTEAFFGQGTRLTVV.

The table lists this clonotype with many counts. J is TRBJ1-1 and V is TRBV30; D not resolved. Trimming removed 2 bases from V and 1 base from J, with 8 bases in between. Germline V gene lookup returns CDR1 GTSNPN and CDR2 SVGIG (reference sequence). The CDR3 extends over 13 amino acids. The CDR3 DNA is TGTGCCTGGAGTAGACCGCCGAACACTGAAGCTTTCTTT. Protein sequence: CAWSRPPNTEAFF.

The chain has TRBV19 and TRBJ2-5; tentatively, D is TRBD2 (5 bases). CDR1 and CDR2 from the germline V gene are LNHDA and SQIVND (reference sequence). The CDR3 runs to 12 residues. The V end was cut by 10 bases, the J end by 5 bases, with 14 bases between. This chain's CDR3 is CATQFPGETQYF. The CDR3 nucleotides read TGTGCCACCCAATTCCCGGGGGAGACCCAGTACTTC.

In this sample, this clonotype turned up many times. CDR3 loop: CASSPGSTKLYEQYF. The DNA of the CDR3 is TGTGCCAGTAGTCCCGGATCTACGAAGTTATACGAGCAGTACTTC. V usage is TRBV19 and J usage is TRBJ2-7; D is unresolved. The CDR3 covers 15 residues. The V gene lost 5 bases and the J gene lost 4 bases, with 18 bases spanning the gap. Germline assignment: CDR1 LNHDA and CDR2 SQIVND (reference sequence).

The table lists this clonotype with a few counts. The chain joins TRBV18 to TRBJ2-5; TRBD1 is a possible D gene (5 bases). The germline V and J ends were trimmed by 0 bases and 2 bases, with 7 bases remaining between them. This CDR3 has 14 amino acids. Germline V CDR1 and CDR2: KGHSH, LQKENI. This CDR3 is CASSPPQGQETQYF. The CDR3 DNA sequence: TGTGCCAGCTCACCACCGCAGGGACAAGAGACCCAGTACTTC.